This TCR beta chain comes out of a study of blood T cell repertoires in COVID-19. Study context: T cells, B-cell-depleted T cells, or PBMCs provided the cDNA or gDNA that served as material.

The repertoire was sequenced with immunoSEQ multiplex PCR; TCRdb's copy has only in-frame clones and lacks some. The table shows 250,000 to 300,000 clones, with 81% occurring only once. Germline CDR1 is SGHKS and CDR2 is YYEKEE (reference sequence). Trimming removed 0 bases at V and 1 base at J, with 25 bases between. The CDR3 sequence is 20 residues long. The sample comprised peripheral blood. The rearrangement uses TRBV5-5 and TRBJ1-1; the D gene is possibly TRBD1 (5 bases). This receptor was identified in a woman aged 55-70 years with active or convalescent COVID-19. The CDR3 nucleotides read TGTGCCAGCAGCTTGGCGCGGACCTTTAGAGGCAGGGCGAGGAACACTGAAGCTTTCTTT. Its translation: CASSLARTFRGRARNTEAFF.